Below, 27 T cell receptor beta chains from the same sample are listed, as sequenced in a study of vaccination and CD4 T cells after COVID-19. Sequencing of DNA taken from cultured CD4+ T cells relied on the Oncomine TCR Beta short-read assay. TCRdb re-called the PCR reads with MiXCR, one entry per CDR3 protein. The table shows approximately 10,000 distinct CDR3 sequences, with about 33% occurring only once. Treatment of the sample: roughly nine-day PBMC culture with coronavirus spike peptide pools or control peptides (ViraFEST assay). Ahead of the COVID-19 pandemic (2011-2018), the CD4+ T cells of the unexposed donor were collected. Their specific antigens are unknown. The sequenced material came from CD4+ T cells from blood, cultured in vitro. All receptors come from a human donor in good health.

This clonotype is medium-sized (0.01 to 0.1%). The J gene is TRBJ2-7, the V gene TRBV5-6, with TRBD1 matching 9 bases. This CDR3 comprises 14 residues. V dropped 4 bases and J dropped 7; count of bases not matched to a gene: 9. Germline V gene sequence: CDR1 SGHDT, CDR2 YYEEEE. CDR3 amino acids: CASSRDRDMWEQYF. The CDR3 bases are TGTGCCAGCAGCCGGGACAGGGATATGTGGGAGCAGTACTTC.

The chain joins TRBV11-2 to TRBJ2-1, with unresolved D. The CDR3 contains 12 residues. The germline V gene has CDR1 SGHAT and CDR2 FQNNGV. The ends were cut back, 1 base at V and 8 bases at J, with 6 bases in the middle. The CDR3 nucleotides are TGTGCCAGCAGCTTAGGCGGCCATGAGCAGTTCTTC. This codes for CASSLGGHEQFF.

The chain joins TRBV12-3 or TRBV12-4 to TRBJ1-5; perhaps TRBD1 as D (6 bases). Trimming took 6 bases from V and 2 from J, leaving 14 bases between them. The CDR3 spans 15 residues. The CDR3 region is CASSSGGGRNQPQHF. The CDR3 DNA follows: TGTGCCAGCAGCTCCGGGGGGGGCCGCAATCAGCCCCAGCATTTT.

This clonotype has a handful of counts. The chain couples TRBV7-2 to TRBJ1-2; D is possibly TRBD1 (6 bases). Per the germline V gene, CDR1 is SGHTA and CDR2 is FQGNSA. The CDR3 loop spans 17 amino acids. Trimming took off 0 bases at V and 6 bases at J, with 20 bases between the two ends. CDR3 residues: CASSLAGTGRWVNGYTF. The CDR3 DNA reads as TGTGCCAGCAGCTTAGCGGGCACAGGGAGGTGGGTTAATGGCTACACCTTC.

V usage is TRBV6-1 and J usage is TRBJ2-5, with D uncertain. Germline V gene data show CDR1 as MNHNS and CDR2 as SASEGT. This CDR3 has 15 amino acids. The V end lost 8 bases, the J end lost 2 bases, and 18 bases lay between the germline ends. The CDR3 protein is CASGSSLQVQETQYF. For the CDR3, the DNA is TGTGCCAGCGGGTCGTCCCTTCAGGTTCAAGAGACCCAGTACTTC.

This chain connects TRBV2 to TRBJ2-7; D remains ambiguous. The CDR3 consists of 11 residues. Germline V gene sequence: CDR1 SNHLY, CDR2 FYNNEI. V was pared by 7 bases and J by 3 bases, with 7 bases between. CDR3 sequence: CASNYYYEQYF. In nucleotides, the CDR3 is TGTGCCAGCAACTACTACTACGAGCAGTACTTC.

With respect to this clonotype: At one of its ends the junction is not consistent with the germline gene, which may arise from a read error. J is TRBJ2-6 and V is TRBV4-2; 8 bases are shared with TRBD2. This CDR3 is built from 19 residues. Germline CDR1 and CDR2: LGHNA and YNFKEQ. The CDR3 coding sequence is TGTGCCAGCAACCAAGATCAAGTCGGGGGGGCTGGTGGGGCCAACGTCCTGACTTTC. Translated: CASNQDQVGGAGGANVLTF.

This clonotype turned up a few times. The rearrangement uses TRBV4-2 and TRBJ2-5; TRBD2 agrees at 12 bases. This CDR3 region has 18 residues. With V trimmed by 2 bases and J by 2 bases, 9 bases remained unmatched. Germline V gene sequence: CDR1 LGHNA, CDR2 YNFKEQ. The CDR3 coding sequence is TGTGCCAGCAGCCAACAGGGGGCGCTAGCGGGGGGGCAAGAGACCCAGTACTTC. This codes for CASSQQGALAGGQETQYF.

The rearrangement links TRBV15 to TRBJ1-2; 8 nucleotides agree with TRBD1. The CDR3 totals 15 residues. Germline CDR1 and CDR2: LNHNV and YYDKDF (reference sequence). The V gene end was trimmed by 1 base and the J gene end by 5 bases; junction bases not matched to a gene: 6. The CDR3 is CATSRGRQGTYGYTF. The CDR3 DNA sequence: TGTGCCACCAGCAGAGGACGACAGGGGACGTATGGCTACACCTTC.

This clonotype was seen a handful of times. V usage is TRBV15 and J usage is TRBJ2-1; 8 nucleotides align to TRBD2. V trimming: 0 bases; J trimming: 4 bases; junction bases outside the gene matches: 5. The CDR3 is 16 residues long. Germline loops: CDR1 LNHNV, CDR2 YYDKDF (reference sequence). DNA of the CDR3: TGTGCCACCAGCAGAGATCGGACGGGAGGGTACAATGAGCAGTTCTTC. Encoded protein: CATSRDRTGGYNEQFF.

The chain combines TRBV4-2 with TRBJ1-1, with 7 bases matching TRBD1. Germline CDR1 is LGHNA and CDR2 is YNFKEQ. Germline trimming cut 3 bases from V and 0 bases from J; bases unmatched to any gene: 4. The CDR3 totals 15 residues. The CDR3, as DNA: TGTGCCAGCAGCCACCGAACAGGGGTGAACACTGAAGCTTTCTTT. Amino acid sequence: CASSHRTGVNTEAFF.

The rearrangement joins TRBV6-1 to TRBJ2-7; TRBD2 matches 9 bases. This CDR3 is built from 12 residues. J was trimmed by 3 bases and V by 9 bases; bases with no gene match: 3. The germline gives CDR1 MNHNS, CDR2 SASEGT. This chain's CDR3 is CASTRGGYEQYF. CDR3 bases: TGTGCCAGTACGCGGGGGGGCTACGAGCAGTACTTC.

This clonotype was recorded a few times. The V call is TRBV6-1, the J call TRBJ1-5; D call uncertain. CDR3 length: 13 amino acids. CDR1 is MNHNS and CDR2 is SASEGT in the germline V gene. Trimming shortened V by 2 bases and J by 7 bases, and 9 bases separated the two germline ends. Here the CDR3 reads CASSELGSQPQHF. In DNA, the CDR3 is TGTGCCAGCAGTGAACTGGGAAGCCAGCCCCAGCATTTT.

The chain recombines TRBV12-5 with TRBJ1-2; the D gene is possibly TRBD1 (6 bases). Germline V gene sequence: CDR1 LGHNT, CDR2 FRNRAP. The ends were cut back, 5 bases at V and 0 bases at J, with 16 bases in the middle. The length of the CDR3 is 16 residues. As DNA, the CDR3 is TGTGCTAGTGGTCTCTCAACCGGGACAACTAACTATGGCTACACCTTC. Amino acids: CASGLSTGTTNYGYTF.

The genes are TRBV25-1 and TRBJ1-2; perhaps TRBD1 as D (5 bases). Germline V gene lookup returns CDR1 MGHDK and CDR2 SYGVNS. The ends were cut back, 2 bases at V and 11 bases at J, with 18 bases in the middle. The length of the CDR3 is 14 residues. CDR3 nucleotides: TGTGCCAGCAGTGAAGGGGGACCGAGGGTCGAGTACACCTTC. The encoded protein is CASSEGGPRVEYTF.

The V and J genes are TRBV6-2 or TRBV6-3 and TRBJ2-7; D gene uncertain. Trimming removed 0 bases from V and 4 bases from J, with 10 bases in between. In germline, CDR1 is MNHEY, CDR2 SVGEGT. CDR3 size: 14 residues. CDR3 DNA sequence: TGTGCCAGCAGTTACTCGAGACACCTTTACGAGCAGTACTTC. This codes for CASSYSRHLYEQYF.

This clonotype was picked up a small number of times. V and J are TRBV2 and TRBJ1-5; 7 bases agree with TRBD1. CDR1 and CDR2 (germline): SNHLY, FYNNEI. V trimming: 7 bases; J trimming: 3 bases; junction bases outside the gene matches: 6. The CDR3 extends over 14 amino acids. CDR3 residues: CASKEQGLNQPQHF. CDR3 bases: TGTGCCAGCAAGGAACAGGGGCTCAATCAGCCCCAGCATTTT.

The chain employs TRBV12-3 or TRBV12-4 and TRBJ1-6; 7 bases align to TRBD1. The CDR3 runs 14 residues. V shed 6 bases, J shed 5 bases, and the junction held 4 bases outside the gene matches. The CDR3 region has the DNA TGTGCCAGCAGGCCCGGGACAGATAATTCACCCCTCCACTTT. This encodes CASRPGTDNSPLHF.

This chain links TRBV5-8 with TRBJ1-1; D is unclear. V dropped 4 bases and J dropped 4 bases, with 11 bases sitting between them. Germline V CDR1 and CDR2: SGHTS, YDEGEE. The CDR3 totals 13 residues. The CDR3 is CASSREPVTEAFF. CDR3 nucleotides: TGTGCCAGCAGCCGAGAGCCCGTCACTGAAGCTTTCTTT.

The chain employs TRBV11-2 and TRBJ2-7; D is perhaps TRBD2 (6 bases). V was clipped by 5 bases and J by 7 bases, with 15 bases between them. The CDR3 has 13 amino acids. Per germline, CDR1 SGHAT and CDR2 FQNNGV. The DNA for the CDR3 is TGTGCCAGCAGCCCAACCGCGGGGCTGGAGCAGTACTTC. It is translated as CASSPTAGLEQYF.

V and J are TRBV5-1 and TRBJ1-6; D is perhaps TRBD1 (5 bases). Per the germline V gene, CDR1 is SGHRS and CDR2 is YFSETQ. V lost 3 bases and J lost 5, with 9 bases in between. The CDR3 spans 14 residues. CDR3 bases: TGCGCCAGCAGCTACATGACAGATAATTCACCCCTCCACTTT. Amino acids: CASSYMTDNSPLHF.

This chain links TRBV19 with TRBJ1-5, with D unresolved. The germline V and J ends were trimmed by 8 bases and 3 bases, with 8 bases remaining between them. Looked up from germline, CDR1 is LNHDA and CDR2 is SQIVND (reference sequence). This CDR3 spans 12 amino acids. The CDR3 DNA is TGTGCCAGTTCCTACAACAATCAGCCCCAGCATTTT. It yields the protein CASSYNNQPQHF.

V and J are TRBV6-1 and TRBJ1-5; D may be TRBD1 (6 bases). V lost 7 bases, J lost 3 bases, and 16 bases lay in between. The CDR3 consists of 15 residues. Germline CDR1 and CDR2: MNHNS and SASEGT. CDR3 sequence (DNA): TGTGCCAGCATTAGGGGGTCCGAGAACAATCAGCCCCAGCATTTT. The encoded protein is CASIRGSENNQPQHF.

In its sample, this clonotype was seen a few times. The chain recombines TRBV27 with TRBJ1-1; 8 nucleotides line up with TRBD1. V lost 4 bases and J lost 4; bases outside the gene matches: 14. CDR1 and CDR2 from the germline V gene are MNHEY and SMNVEV (reference sequence). This CDR3 is 17 amino acids long. The CDR3 bases are TGTGCCAGCAGTTACCAAAGAGGCAGGGGGCGAAGCACTGAAGCTTTCTTT. Translating gives CASSYQRGRGRSTEAFF.

This clonotype appeared a few times. V is TRBV10-3 and J is TRBJ2-7; 7 nucleotides line up with TRBD1. Germline CDR1 reads ENHRY; CDR2 reads SYGVKD. With 10 bases clipped from V and 4 bases from J, the junction kept 4 bases outside the gene matches. The CDR3 totals 11 residues. For the CDR3, the DNA is TGTGCCAGCGGACAGGCGTACGAGCAGTACTTC. Its translation: CASGQAYEQYF.

This chain joins TRBV7-6 and TRBJ1-2, with 9 bases fitting TRBD1. This CDR3 comprises 13 residues. V was pared by 5 bases and J by 8 bases, with 6 bases of the junction left unmatched. Germline assignment: CDR1 SGHVS and CDR2 FNYEAQ. The CDR3 nucleotides read TGTGCCAGCAGCGGGACAGGGACGGGAGGCTACACCTTC. Translating gives CASSGTGTGGYTF.

V gene TRBV20-1 combines with J gene TRBJ2-7; D uncertain. CDR3 size: 12 residues. Germline loops: CDR1 DFQATT, CDR2 SNEGSKA (reference sequence). The V end lost 3 bases, the J end lost 3 bases, and 9 bases lay between the germline ends. CDR3 in amino acids: CSASEDLYEQYF. In DNA form, the CDR3 reads TGCAGTGCTAGCGAAGATCTCTACGAGCAGTACTTC.